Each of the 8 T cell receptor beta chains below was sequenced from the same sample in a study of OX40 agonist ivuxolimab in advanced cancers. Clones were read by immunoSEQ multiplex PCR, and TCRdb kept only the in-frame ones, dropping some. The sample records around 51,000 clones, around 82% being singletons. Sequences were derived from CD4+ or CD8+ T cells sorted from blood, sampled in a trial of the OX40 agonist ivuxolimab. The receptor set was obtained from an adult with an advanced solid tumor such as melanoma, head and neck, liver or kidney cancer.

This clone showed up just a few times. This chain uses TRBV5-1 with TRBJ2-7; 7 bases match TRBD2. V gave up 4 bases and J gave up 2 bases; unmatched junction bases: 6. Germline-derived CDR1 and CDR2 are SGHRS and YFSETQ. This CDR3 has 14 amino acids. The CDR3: CASSQGAGTYEQYF. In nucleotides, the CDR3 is TGCGCCAGCAGCCAGGGAGCGGGAACCTACGAGCAGTACTTC.

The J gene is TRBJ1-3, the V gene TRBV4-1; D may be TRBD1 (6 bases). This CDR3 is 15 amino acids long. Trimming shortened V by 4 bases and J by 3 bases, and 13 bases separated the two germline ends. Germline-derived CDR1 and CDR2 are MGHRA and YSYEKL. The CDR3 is CASSLQGNYGNTIYF. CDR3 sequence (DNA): TGCGCCAGCAGCCTCCAGGGGAATTATGGAAACACCATATATTTT.

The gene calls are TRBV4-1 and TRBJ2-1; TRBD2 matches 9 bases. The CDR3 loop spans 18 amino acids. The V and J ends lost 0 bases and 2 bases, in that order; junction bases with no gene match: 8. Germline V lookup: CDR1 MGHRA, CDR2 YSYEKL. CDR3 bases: TGCGCCAGCAGCCAAGATCTAGCCAGCGGGGGGACCTACAATGAGCAGTTCTTC. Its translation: CASSQDLASGGTYNEQFF.

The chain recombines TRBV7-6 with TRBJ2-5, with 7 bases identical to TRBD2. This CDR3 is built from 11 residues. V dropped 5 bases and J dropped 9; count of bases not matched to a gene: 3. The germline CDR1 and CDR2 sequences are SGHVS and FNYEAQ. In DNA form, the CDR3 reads TGTGCCAGCAGCCAACGGGAGGCCCAGTACTTC. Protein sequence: CASSQREAQYF.

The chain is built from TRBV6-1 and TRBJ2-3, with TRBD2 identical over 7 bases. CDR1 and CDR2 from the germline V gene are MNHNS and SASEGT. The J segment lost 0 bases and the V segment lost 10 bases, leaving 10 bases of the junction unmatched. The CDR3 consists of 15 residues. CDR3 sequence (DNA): TGTGCCACAAAGACGGGGGGTACCAGCACAGATACGCAGTATTTT. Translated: CATKTGGTSTDTQYF.

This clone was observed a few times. CDR3 nucleotides: TGTGCCAGCAGCTTAGGAGGGACAGACAACGAGCAGTACTTC. Translating gives CASSLGGTDNEQYF. V usage is TRBV7-9 and J usage is TRBJ2-7; 7 bases agree with TRBD1. CDR1 and CDR2 (germline): SEHNR, FQNEAQ (reference sequence). This CDR3 contains 14 residues. J gave up 5 bases and V 1 base, and 5 bases lay outside the gene matches.

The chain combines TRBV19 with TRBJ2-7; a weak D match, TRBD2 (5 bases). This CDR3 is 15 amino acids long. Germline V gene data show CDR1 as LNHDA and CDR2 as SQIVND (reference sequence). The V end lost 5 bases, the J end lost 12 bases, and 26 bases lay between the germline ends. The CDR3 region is CASSPPSAGPGKLYF. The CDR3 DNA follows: TGTGCCAGTAGTCCCCCCAGCGCTGGGCCGGGGAAACTGTACTTC.

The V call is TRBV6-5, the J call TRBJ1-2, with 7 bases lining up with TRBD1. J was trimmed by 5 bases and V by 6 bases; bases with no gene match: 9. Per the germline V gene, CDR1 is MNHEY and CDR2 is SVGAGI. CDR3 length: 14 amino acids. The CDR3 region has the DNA TGTGCCAGCAGCCCCCTGGGGACAGATTATGGCTACACCTTC. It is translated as CASSPLGTDYGYTF.